These T cell receptor beta chains were read from a single sample in a study of human T cells and chemical hapten exposure. Each CDR3 protein is one row after TCRdb ran MiXCR on the RACE reads. There are over 35,000 distinct CDR3 sequences in the sample; approximately 11% occur only once, and about 2.3% lies in the top ten. The sequencing used whole blood, collected in connection with sensitization to the hapten diphenylcyclopropenone (DPC). All receptors come from a woman between 35 and 50 years old with alopecia areata. Some clones in this sample may be carry-over from other donors' samples. Both conserved end residues are part of each CDR3. The order of the fields is CDR3 protein, CDR3 DNA, clone size, D gene, J gene, V gene, CDR3 length. D genes are given only for firm matches. Some rows mark clone size as missing; the rest say once, few, many or name a class of expanded clone.

CATVKGQSYEQYF TGTGCCACCGTCAAGGGACAGTCCTACGAGCAGTACTTC few TRBD1 TRBJ2-7 TRBV28 13
CSVDRGVDEQYF TGCAGCGTTGACAGGGGCGTCGACGAGCAGTACTTC - - TRBJ2-7 TRBV29-1 12
CASSLPRVRGYGYTF TGCGCCAGCAGCCTCCCCAGGGTTCGAGGCTATGGCTACACCTTC few - TRBJ1-2 TRBV4-1 15
CSVDRNNEQFF TGCAGCGTTGACAGAAACAATGAGCAGTTCTTC medium-sized - TRBJ2-1 TRBV29-1 11
CSVRPRQDSSEQYF TGCAGCGTTAGGCCGCGACAGGACTCGTCCGAGCAGTACTTC - - TRBJ2-7 TRBV29-1 14
CASSPGGSIWFF TGTGCCAGCTCACCAGGGGGGAGTATCTGGTTCTTC few - TRBJ2-1 TRBV18 12
CSVGASGYNEQFF TGCAGCGTTGGGGCTAGCGGGTACAATGAGCAGTTCTTC few TRBD2 TRBJ2-1 TRBV29-1 13
CASSSSGRAPLHF TGCGCCAGCAGCTCTTCAGGCAGGGCGCCCCTCCACTTT - - TRBJ1-6 TRBV5-1 13
CAISESGGTLYFF TGTGCCATCAGTGAGTCGGGAGGGACATTATATTTCTTC many - TRBJ2-1 TRBV10-3 13
CASSSDLRRQLNSPLHF TGTGCCAGCAGCTCCGACCTCAGAAGGCAGCTTAATTCACCCCTCCACTTT - - TRBJ1-6 TRBV28 17
CASSRWQTSTDTQYF TGTGCCAGCAGTAGGTGGCAGACTAGCACAGATACGCAGTATTTT - - TRBJ2-3 TRBV28 15
CASSGQGLALHF TGTGCCAGCAGCGGACAGGGTCTAGCCCTCCACTTT - TRBD1 TRBJ1-6 TRBV28 12
CASTEDKNIQYF TGTGCCAGCACCGAGGACAAAAACATTCAGTACTTC many - TRBJ2-4 TRBV7-2 12
CSARVSEVNTEAFF TGCAGTGCTAGAGTAAGTGAGGTGAACACTGAAGCTTTCTTT few - TRBJ1-1 TRBV20-1 14
CASSLNYEQYF TGTGCCAGCAGTTTAAATTACGAGCAGTACTTC medium-sized - TRBJ2-7 TRBV28 11
CSLYGGAGYNEQFF TGCAGCCTCTATGGAGGGGCGGGCTACAATGAGCAGTTCTTC many - TRBJ2-1 TRBV29-1 14
CATSRDGLTGELFF TGTGCCACCAGCAGAGACGGGCTAACCGGGGAGCTGTTTTTT - - TRBJ2-2 TRBV15 14
CASSLNQKNTEAFF TGTGCCAGCAGCTTAAACCAAAAGAACACTGAAGCTTTCTTT many - TRBJ1-1 TRBV11-2 14
CASSITGGDTRHF TGTGCCAGCAGTATCACCGGGGGGGATACAAGACACTTC - TRBD2 TRBJ2-5 TRBV3-1 13
CASSQDRDTPPLHF TGTGCCAGTAGTCAGGACAGAGACACTCCCCCCCTCCACTTT many - TRBJ1-6 TRBV19 14
CASSTTRYNEQFF TGCGCCAGCAGCACGACCCGATACAATGAGCAGTTCTTC few - TRBJ2-1 TRBV5-1 13
CASSPDLGTLYYSSYEQYF TGTGCCAGCAGTCCGGACTTGGGGACCCTTTACTACAGCTCCTACGAGCAGTACTTC many - TRBJ2-7 TRBV27 19